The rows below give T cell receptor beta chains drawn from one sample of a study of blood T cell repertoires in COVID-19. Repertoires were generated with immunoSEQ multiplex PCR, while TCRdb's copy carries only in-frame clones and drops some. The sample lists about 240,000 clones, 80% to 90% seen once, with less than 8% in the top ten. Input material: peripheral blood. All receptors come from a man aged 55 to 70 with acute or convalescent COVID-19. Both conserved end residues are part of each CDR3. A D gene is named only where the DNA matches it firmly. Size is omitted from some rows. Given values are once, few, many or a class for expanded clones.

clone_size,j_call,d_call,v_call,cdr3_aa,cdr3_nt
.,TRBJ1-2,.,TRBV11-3,CASSHDINYGYTF,TGTGCCAGCAGCCACGACATTAACTATGGCTACACCTTC
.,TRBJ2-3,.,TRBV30,CAWRIGPGPQYF,TGTGCCTGGAGGATAGGGCCAGGGCCCCAGTATTTT
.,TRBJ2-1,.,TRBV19,CASTPSGWGAYNEQFF,TGTGCCAGTACCCCTTCTGGCTGGGGCGCCTACAATGAGCAGTTCTTC
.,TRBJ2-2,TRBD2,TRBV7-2,CASSSRGLAGGPGELFF,TGTGCCAGCAGCTCGCGGGGACTAGCGGGAGGTCCCGGGGAGCTGTTTTTT
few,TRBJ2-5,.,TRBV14,CASSQGARSETQYF,TGTGCCAGCAGCCAAGGGGCCCGTTCGGAGACCCAGTACTTC
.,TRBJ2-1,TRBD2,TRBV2,CASKREGRNEQFF,TGTGCCAGCAAGCGGGAGGGTCGGAATGAGCAGTTCTTC
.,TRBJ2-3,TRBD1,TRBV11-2,CASARRTGSYTQYF,TGTGCCAGCGCAAGGAGGACAGGGTCGTATACGCAGTATTTT
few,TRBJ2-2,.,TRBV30,CAWRAGVFTGELFF,TGTGCCTGGAGGGCCGGGGTCTTCACCGGGGAGCTGTTTTTT
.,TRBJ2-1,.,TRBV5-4,CASSLELAESSYNEQFF,TGTGCCAGCAGCTTGGAGCTTGCGGAAAGCTCCTACAATGAGCAGTTCTTC
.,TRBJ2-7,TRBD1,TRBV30,CAWREIRGSSYEQYF,TGTGCCTGGAGAGAAATCAGGGGGTCCTCCTACGAGCAGTACTTC
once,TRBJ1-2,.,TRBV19,CASSIYRAGYTF,TGTGCCAGTAGTATATACAGGGCTGGCTACACCTTC
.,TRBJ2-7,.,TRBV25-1,CASSEYGRGTYEQYF,TGTGCCAGCAGTGAATATGGCAGGGGAACCTACGAGCAGTACTTC
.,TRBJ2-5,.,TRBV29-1,CSVEGGEETQYF,TGCAGCGTTGAAGGAGGAGAAGAGACCCAGTACTTC
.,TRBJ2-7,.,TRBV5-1,CASSLAQATDEQYF,TGCGCCAGCAGCTTGGCACAGGCCACTGACGAGCAGTACTTC
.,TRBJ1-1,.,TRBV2,CASSYGSEDTEAFF,TGTGCCAGCTCTTATGGGTCGGAGGACACTGAAGCTTTCTTT
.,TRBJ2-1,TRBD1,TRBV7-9,CASSFPGTANEQFF,TGTGCCAGCAGCTTTCCCGGGACAGCAAATGAGCAGTTCTTC
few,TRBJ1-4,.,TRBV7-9,CASSLADSGNEKLFF,TGTGCCAGCAGCTTAGCGGACAGCGGTAATGAAAAACTGTTTTTT
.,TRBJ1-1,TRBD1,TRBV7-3,CASSLAGGPTEAFF,TGTGCCAGCAGCTTAGCAGGGGGTCCAACTGAAGCTTTCTTT
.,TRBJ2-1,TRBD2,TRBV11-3,CASSPGLEGNEQFF,TGTGCCAGCAGCCCGGGACTAGAGGGCAATGAGCAGTTCTTC
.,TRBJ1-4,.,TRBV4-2,CASSQEGTGQLFF,TGTGCCAGCAGCCAAGAAGGAACAGGTCAACTGTTTTTT
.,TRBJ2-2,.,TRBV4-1,CASSQGPTDTGELFF,TGCGCCAGCAGCCAAGGGCCTACAGACACCGGGGAGCTGTTTTTT
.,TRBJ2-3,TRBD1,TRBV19,CASSVGQGRGTDTQYF,TGTGCCAGTAGTGTGGGACAGGGTAGGGGCACAGATACGCAGTATTTT
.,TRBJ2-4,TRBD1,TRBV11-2,CASSLDLDRDQYF,TGTGCCAGCAGCTTAGATCTGGACAGGGATCAGTACTTC
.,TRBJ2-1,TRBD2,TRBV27,CASSLSSGLTYNEQFF,TGTGCCAGCAGTTTATCTAGCGGGCTTACCTACAATGAGCAGTTCTTC
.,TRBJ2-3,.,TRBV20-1,CSASVVQLGADTQYF,TGCAGTGCTAGTGTTGTCCAATTGGGCGCAGATACGCAGTATTTT
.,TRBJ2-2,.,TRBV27,CASKRTINTGELFF,TGTGCCAGCAAGAGGACAATTAACACCGGGGAGCTGTTTTTT
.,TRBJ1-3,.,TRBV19,CASSIDRVSGNTIYF,TGTGCCAGTAGCATCGACAGAGTCTCTGGAAACACCATATATTTT
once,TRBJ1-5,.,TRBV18,CASSPLGGGGNQPQHF,TGTGCCAGCTCACCACTTGGGGGGGGAGGCAATCAGCCCCAGCATTTT
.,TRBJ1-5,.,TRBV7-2,CASSLAAVRPGGNQPQHF,TGTGCCAGCAGCTTAGCGGCGGTAAGGCCAGGGGGCAATCAGCCCCAGCATTTT
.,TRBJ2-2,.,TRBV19,CASNPSRLANTGELFF,TGTGCCAGTAACCCTTCGAGGCTAGCGAACACCGGGGAGCTGTTTTTT
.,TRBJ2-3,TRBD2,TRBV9,CASSEAGRITDTQYF,TGTGCCAGCAGCGAAGCGGGACGGATTACAGATACGCAGTATTTT
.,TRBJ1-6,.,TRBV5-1,CASSPVLAGGVDNSPLHF,TGCGCCAGCAGCCCCGTTTTGGCTGGGGGGGTGGATAATTCACCCCTCCACTTT
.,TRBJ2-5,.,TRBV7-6,CASSPRRSGQETQYF,TGTGCCAGCAGCCCCCGAAGAAGCGGCCAAGAGACCCAGTACTTC
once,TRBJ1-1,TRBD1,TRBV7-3,CASSPSPRGQGDTEAFF,TGTGCCAGCAGCCCCTCGCCAAGGGGACAGGGAGACACTGAAGCTTTCTTT
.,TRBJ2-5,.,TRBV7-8,CASSRAPLGETQYF,TGTGCCAGCAGCCGGGCGCCCCTCGGGGAGACCCAGTACTTC
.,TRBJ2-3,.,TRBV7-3,CASSSTPSGTDTQYF,TGTGCCAGCAGCTCCACCCCTAGCGGCACAGATACGCAGTATTTT
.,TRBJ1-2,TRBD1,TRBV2,CASTWDSSNYGYTF,TGTGCCAGCACCTGGGACAGCTCTAACTATGGCTACACCTTC
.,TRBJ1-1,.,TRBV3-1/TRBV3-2,CASSPRTGLNTEAFF,TGTGCCAGCAGCCCCCGAACAGGGTTGAACACTGAAGCTTTCTTT
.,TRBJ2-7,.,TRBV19,CASSIDSRSSYEQYF,TGTGCCAGTAGTATAGACAGTAGGAGCTCCTACGAGCAGTACTTC
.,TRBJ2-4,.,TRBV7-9,CASSLLLPRGNIQYF,TGTGCCAGCAGCTTACTTCTCCCCAGGGGAAACATTCAGTACTTC
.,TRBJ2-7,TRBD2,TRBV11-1,CASSLNGGGPYEQYF,TGTGCCAGCAGCTTAAACGGGGGGGGCCCCTACGAGCAGTACTTC
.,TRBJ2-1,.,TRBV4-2,CASSQTVVTHNEQFF,TGTGCCAGCAGCCAGACCGTAGTGACTCACAATGAGCAGTTCTTC
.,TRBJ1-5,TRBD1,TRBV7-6,CASSQGQGGSQPQHF,TGTGCCAGCAGCCAGGGACAGGGAGGGAGTCAGCCCCAGCATTTT
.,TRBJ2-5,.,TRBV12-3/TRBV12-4,CASSLGRVGTQYF,TGTGCCAGCAGTTTGGGCAGGGTAGGAACCCAGTACTTC
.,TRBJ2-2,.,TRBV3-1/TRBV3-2,CASSPRQGRNTGELFF,TGTGCCAGCAGCCCCCGGCAGGGGCGTAACACCGGGGAGCTGTTTTTT
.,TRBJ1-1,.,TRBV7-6,CASSLVPPPTGYTEAFF,TGTGCCAGCAGCCTCGTCCCCCCACCAACAGGGTACACTGAAGCTTTCTTT
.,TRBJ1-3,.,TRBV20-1,CSAGGGNTIYF,TGCAGTGCGGGAGGTGGAAACACCATATATTTT
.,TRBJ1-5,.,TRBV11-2,CASSERGSNQPQHF,TGTGCCAGCAGCGAGAGAGGGAGCAATCAGCCCCAGCATTTT
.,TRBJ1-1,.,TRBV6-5,CASRDTGNTEAFF,TGTGCCAGCAGAGATACGGGGAACACTGAAGCTTTCTTT
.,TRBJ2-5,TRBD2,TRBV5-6,CASSLGGGAQYF,TGTGCCAGCAGCTTGGGGGGAGGGGCCCAGTACTTC
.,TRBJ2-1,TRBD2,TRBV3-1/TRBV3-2,CASSLSPGEGRNEQFF,TGTGCCAGCAGCCTATCGCCGGGGGAGGGCAGGAATGAGCAGTTCTTC
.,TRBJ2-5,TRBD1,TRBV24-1,CATSDLGQGEETQYF,TGTGCCACCAGTGATTTGGGACAGGGGGAAGAGACCCAGTACTTC
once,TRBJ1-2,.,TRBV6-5,CASSTRGEGNYGYTF,TGTGCCAGCAGTACCCGGGGGGAGGGAAACTATGGCTACACCTTC
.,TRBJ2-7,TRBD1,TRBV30,CAWSGTPWDRGTYEQYF,TGTGCCTGGAGTGGTACTCCTTGGGACAGGGGTACCTACGAGCAGTACTTC
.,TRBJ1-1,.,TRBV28,CASSSPTVTSTEAFF,TGTGCCAGCAGTTCCCCGACAGTGACGTCCACTGAAGCTTTCTTT
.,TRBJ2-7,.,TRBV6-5,CASSRQVSYEQYF,TGTGCCAGCAGTCGACAGGTGTCCTACGAGCAGTACTTC
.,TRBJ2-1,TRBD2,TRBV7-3,CASSLGLAVDEQFF,TGTGCCAGCTCCTTAGGACTAGCAGTTGATGAGCAGTTCTTC
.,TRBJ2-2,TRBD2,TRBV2,CASSGDSGRVTGELFF,TGTGCCAGCAGTGGAGATAGCGGGAGAGTCACCGGGGAGCTGTTTTTT
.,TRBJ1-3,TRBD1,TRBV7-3,CASSLTRGPGNTIYF,TGTGCCAGCAGTCTTACCAGGGGGCCTGGAAACACCATATATTTT
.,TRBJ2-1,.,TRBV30,CAWSKGANEQFF,TGTGCCTGGAGTAAAGGAGCGAATGAGCAGTTCTTC